This entry is about one TCR beta chain. Antigen unknown. This sample stems from a study of cytomegalovirus exposure and HLA in healthy donors. Study findings and constraints: The authors later linked a missense DCLRE1C variant to TCR beta V- and J-gene trimming. Later, an analysis found that common viral pathogens appeared to be linked with several of the most significant clusters.

PCR used 60 Vbeta primers and 13 Jbeta primers. The data were produced by immunoSEQ multiplex PCR, yet TCRdb's version contains in-frame clones alone and is incomplete. The table records approximately 130,000 clones, 75% to 85% of them present only once. In germline, CDR1 is MNHNS, CDR2 SASEGT. Between the trimmed V and J ends, which lost 2 bases and 3 bases, there was a span of 7 bases. CDR3 size: 13 residues. The V call is TRBV6-1, the J call TRBJ2-5; D possibly corresponds to TRBD2 (5 bases). The clonotype comes from a woman between 40 and 55 years old in good health and CMV-seronegative. Sequenced: PBMCs. The CDR3 coding sequence is TGTGCCAGCAGTGAACGGGGTAAAGAGACCCAGTACTTC. Encoded protein: CASSERGKETQYF.